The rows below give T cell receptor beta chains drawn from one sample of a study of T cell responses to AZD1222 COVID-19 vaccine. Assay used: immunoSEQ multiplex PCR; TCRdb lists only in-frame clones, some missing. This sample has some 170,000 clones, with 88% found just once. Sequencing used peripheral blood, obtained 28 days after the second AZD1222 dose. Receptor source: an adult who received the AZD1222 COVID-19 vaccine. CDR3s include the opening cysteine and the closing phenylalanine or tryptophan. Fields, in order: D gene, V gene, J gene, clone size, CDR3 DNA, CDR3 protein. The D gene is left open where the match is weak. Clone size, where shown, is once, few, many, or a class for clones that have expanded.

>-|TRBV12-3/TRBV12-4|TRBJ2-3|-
TGTGCCAGCAGTTTTGGGAGATCAGATACGCAGTATTTT
CASSFGRSDTQYF
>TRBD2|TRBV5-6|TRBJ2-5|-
TGTGCCAGCAGCTCCCCGACTAGCGGGGACCAAGAGACCCAGTACTTC
CASSSPTSGDQETQYF
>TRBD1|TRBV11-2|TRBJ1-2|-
TGTGCCAGCAGTCCTATCCTCGGGACAGAGGACTCCTATGGCTACACCTTC
CASSPILGTEDSYGYTF
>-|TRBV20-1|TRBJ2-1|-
TGCAGTGCTAATGAGGGGGGACTATTGACTGAGCAGTTCTTC
CSANEGGLLTEQFF
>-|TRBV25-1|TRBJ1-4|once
TGTGCCAGCAGTGAGTGGACAGCGAATAATGAAAAACTGTTTTTT
CASSEWTANNEKLFF
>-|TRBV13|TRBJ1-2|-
TGTGCCAGCAGCGCCGAAGGGGCTAACTATGGCTACACCTTC
CASSAEGANYGYTF
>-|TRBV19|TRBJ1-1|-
TGTGCCAGTAGTATACCGGGGGCGCGAGGAACTGAAGCTTTCTTT
CASSIPGARGTEAFF
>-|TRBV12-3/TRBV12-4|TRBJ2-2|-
TGTGCCAGCAGTCTAGGGACCGGGGAGCTGTTTTTT
CASSLGTGELFF
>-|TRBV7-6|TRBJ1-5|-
TGTGCCAGCAGCTACACGGGGTTGGGGGCCCACTCCAAGAGGACGGATCAGCCCCAGCATTTT
CASSYTGLGAHSKRTDQPQHF
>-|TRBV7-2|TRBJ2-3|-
TGTGCCAGCAGGCCGGACATTGGCACAGATACGCAGTATTTT
CASRPDIGTDTQYF
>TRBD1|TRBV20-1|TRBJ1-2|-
TGCAGTGCTAGGGGACAGTATGGCTACACCTTC
CSARGQYGYTF
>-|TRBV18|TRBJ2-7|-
TGTGCCAGCTCACCTCTAGAAACTACCACCTACGAGCAGTACTTC
CASSPLETTTYEQYF
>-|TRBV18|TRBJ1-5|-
TGTGCCAGCTCACCACCGAACAGCCCTCAATTGGGGCCCCAGCATTTT
CASSPPNSPQLGPQHF
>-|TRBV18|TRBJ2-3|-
TGTGCCAGCTCACCCTTACGGGGGGCTTTAGCTATGGATACGCAGTATTTT
CASSPLRGALAMDTQYF
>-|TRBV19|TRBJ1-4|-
TGTGCCAGTAGTTACAACTTATGGAGGGCAACTAATGAAAAACTGTTTTTT
CASSYNLWRATNEKLFF
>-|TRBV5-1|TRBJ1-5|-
TGCGCCAGCAGCTTGTTACCCAGCAATCAGCCCCAGCATTTT
CASSLLPSNQPQHF
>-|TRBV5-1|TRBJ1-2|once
TGCGCCAGCAGCTTGGCCGGCAGGGGCCAGGGCTACACCTTC
CASSLAGRGQGYTF
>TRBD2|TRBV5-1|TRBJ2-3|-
TGCGCCAGCAGCTTGGAAAGGGGACTAGGCACAGATACGCAGTATTTT
CASSLERGLGTDTQYF
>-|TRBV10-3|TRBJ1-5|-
TGTGCCATCAGTGTAGGGAGCAATCAGCCCCAGCATTTT
CAISVGSNQPQHF
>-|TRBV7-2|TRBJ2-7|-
TGTGCCAGCAGCTTGAACAGCTACGAGCAGTACTTC
CASSLNSYEQYF
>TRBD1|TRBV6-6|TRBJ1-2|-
TGTGCCAGCAGAAGGGGACAGAACTATGGCTACACCTTC
CASRRGQNYGYTF
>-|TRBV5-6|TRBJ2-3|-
TGTGCCAGCAGCTTAGGACAGATTAGCACAGATACGCAGTATTTT
CASSLGQISTDTQYF
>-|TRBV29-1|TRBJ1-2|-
TGCAGCGTTGAAAGGAGGGGGGGACTATGGGAAGGCTACACCTTC
CSVERRGGLWEGYTF
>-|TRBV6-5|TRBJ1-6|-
TGTGCCAGCAGTTACCTGGCACTCCGAGCTTCACCCCTCCACTTT
CASSYLALRASPLHF
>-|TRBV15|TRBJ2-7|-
TGTGCCACCAGTAGACCCGACAGAGCCTACGAGCAGTACTTC
CATSRPDRAYEQYF
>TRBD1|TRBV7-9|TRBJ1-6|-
TGTGCCAGCAGCTTAATGGCAGGGGGGTCACCCCTCCACTTT
CASSLMAGGSPLHF
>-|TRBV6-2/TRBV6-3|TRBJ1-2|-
TGTGCCAGCAGTTCCAGCAAAACCTATGGCTACACCTTC
CASSSSKTYGYTF
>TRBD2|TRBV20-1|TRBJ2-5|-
TGCAGTGCTAGTACCGGGGGGGCAATGGGGTCGGAGACCCAGTACTTC
CSASTGGAMGSETQYF
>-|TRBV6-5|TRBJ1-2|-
TGTGCCAGCAAGGGAGCAGGGACCCCGGGGGGCTACACCTTC
CASKGAGTPGGYTF